Below are 6 T cell receptor beta chains sequenced from a single sample in a study of cytomegalovirus exposure and HLA in healthy donors. It was with 60 Vbeta and 13 Jbeta primers that the PCR ran. The assay was immunoSEQ multiplex PCR, and TCRdb's table has in-frame clones only and misses some. The sample includes 250,000 to 350,000 clones, around 90% of them seen just once. Sequencing was carried out using PBMCs. These receptors came from a woman in her late teens or twenties in good health and CMV-seronegative.

The chain recombines TRBV27 with TRBJ2-3; 10 bases fit TRBD2. Germline V gene sequence: CDR1 MNHEY, CDR2 SMNVEV (reference sequence). CDR3 length: 14 residues. With 4 bases clipped from V and 5 bases from J, the junction kept 3 bases outside the gene matches. CDR3 nucleotides: TGTGCCAGCAGTTCGCCTAGCGGGGGAGATACGCAGTATTTT. Translation gives CASSSPSGGDTQYF.

This clone was seen once. The chain employs TRBV27 and TRBJ2-2, with a possible D match to TRBD2 (6 bases). The CDR3 runs 18 residues. V was clipped by 5 bases and J by 1 base, with 20 bases between them. Germline CDR1 and CDR2: MNHEY and SMNVEV (reference sequence). The CDR3 reads CASSPILGGGGNTGELFF. The CDR3 DNA is TGTGCCAGCAGTCCGATTCTGGGGGGAGGTGGGAACACCGGGGAGCTGTTTTTT.

The rearrangement joins TRBV27 to TRBJ2-7; TRBD2 is a possible D gene (6 bases). CDR3 length: 19 amino acids. The V end lost 8 bases, the J end lost 0 bases, and 29 bases lay between the germline ends. Germline lookup yields CDR1 MNHEY and CDR2 SMNVEV (reference sequence). Written as DNA, the CDR3 is TGTGCCAGCGCGAGTGGTGGGACTCACCTACCGAGCAACTCCTACGAGCAGTACTTC. As protein: CASASGGTHLPSNSYEQYF.

The chain recombines TRBV29-1 with TRBJ1-1; 9 nucleotides match TRBD1. Germline trimming cut 7 bases from V and 5 bases from J; bases unmatched to any gene: 5. The germline V gene encodes CDR1 SQVTM and CDR2 ANQGSEA. The CDR3 covers 12 residues. This chain's CDR3 is CSGGQGSTEAFF. DNA of the CDR3: TGCAGCGGGGGACAGGGCTCGACTGAAGCTTTCTTT.

The chain combines TRBV5-1 with TRBJ2-1; 7 nucleotides line up with TRBD1. The CDR3 loop spans 14 amino acids. V lost 7 bases, J lost 5 bases, and 9 bases stayed unmatched. CDR1 is SGHRS and CDR2 is YFSETQ in the germline V gene. The CDR3 nucleotides read TGCGCCAGCCCGCCGGGACAGAGGGACAATGAGCAGTTCTTC. This sequence encodes CASPPGQRDNEQFF. The complete variable domain, with remaining parts taken from reference TRBV5-1 and TRBJ2-1, reads KAGVTQTPRYLIKTRGQQVTLSCSPISGHRSVSWYQQTPGQGLQFLFEYFSETQRNKGNFPGRFSGRQFSNSRSEMNVSTLELGDSALYLCASPPGQRDNEQFFGPGTRLTVL.

Note on this clone: This sample includes further DNA sequences coding for the same CDR3. The chain couples TRBV13 to TRBJ2-3; D not certain. The CDR3 runs 12 residues. Germline V lookup: CDR1 PRHDT, CDR2 FYEKMQ (reference sequence). V shed 2 bases and J shed 2 bases, with 2 bases lying between them. The CDR3 spells CASSLLTDTQYF. CDR3 in DNA: TGTGCCAGCAGCTTACTCACAGATACGCAGTATTTT.